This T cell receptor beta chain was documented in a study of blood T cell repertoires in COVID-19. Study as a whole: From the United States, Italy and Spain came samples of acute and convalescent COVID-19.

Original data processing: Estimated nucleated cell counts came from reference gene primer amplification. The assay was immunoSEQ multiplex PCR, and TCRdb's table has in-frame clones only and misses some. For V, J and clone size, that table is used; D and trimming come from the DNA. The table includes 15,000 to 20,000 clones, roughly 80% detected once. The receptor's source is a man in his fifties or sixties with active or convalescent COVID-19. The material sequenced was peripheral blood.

CDR3 sequence reads: CASSILGQGSGPQHF. CDR3 nucleotides: TGTGCCAGTAGTATTTTAGGACAGGGAAGTGGGCCCCAGCATTTT. The rearrangement joins TRBV19 to TRBJ1-5, with 8 bases that match TRBD1. The V gene end was trimmed by 3 bases and the J gene end by 9 bases; junction bases not matched to a gene: 10. Germline V CDR1 and CDR2: LNHDA, SQIVND (reference sequence). The length of the CDR3 is 15 residues.